This T cell receptor (beta chain) was documented in a study of T-cell memory formation after mild COVID-19. Study-level background: TCR clustering was largely donor specific. Study conclusions and caveats: Clones contracting day 15 to 85 were balanced CD4/CD8; later expanders leaned CD4+. Pre-infection memory held some responding clones, suggesting pre-existing cross-reactive T cells responded.

5'RACE primed from the constant segment yielded TCR alpha and TCR beta cDNA libraries bearing sample barcodes and UMIs. TCRdb re-analysed the 5' RACE reads in MiXCR, keeping a single row per CDR3 protein. The sample shows approximately 150,000 distinct CDR3 sequences, roughly 14% of them seen only once. The trim removed 4 bases at V and 12 bases at J, leaving 12 bases unmatched. The CDR3 extends over 15 amino acids. CDR1 and CDR2 (germline): SGHTA, FQGNSA. About this clonotype itself: Its antigen is not identified.

The chain employs TRBV7-2 and TRBJ2-1, with TRBD1 matching over 10 bases. The receptor comes from an adult woman who had mild COVID-19 (a few samples of this study predate the infection). Cell type and time point are not known. Sequencing was done on a sample of PBMCs or a T cell subset sorted from them (not recorded which). CDR3 sequence: CASSYDRGPPPLQFF. DNA for the CDR3: TGTGCCAGCAGCTACGACAGGGGGCCCCCTCCACTGCAGTTCTTC.